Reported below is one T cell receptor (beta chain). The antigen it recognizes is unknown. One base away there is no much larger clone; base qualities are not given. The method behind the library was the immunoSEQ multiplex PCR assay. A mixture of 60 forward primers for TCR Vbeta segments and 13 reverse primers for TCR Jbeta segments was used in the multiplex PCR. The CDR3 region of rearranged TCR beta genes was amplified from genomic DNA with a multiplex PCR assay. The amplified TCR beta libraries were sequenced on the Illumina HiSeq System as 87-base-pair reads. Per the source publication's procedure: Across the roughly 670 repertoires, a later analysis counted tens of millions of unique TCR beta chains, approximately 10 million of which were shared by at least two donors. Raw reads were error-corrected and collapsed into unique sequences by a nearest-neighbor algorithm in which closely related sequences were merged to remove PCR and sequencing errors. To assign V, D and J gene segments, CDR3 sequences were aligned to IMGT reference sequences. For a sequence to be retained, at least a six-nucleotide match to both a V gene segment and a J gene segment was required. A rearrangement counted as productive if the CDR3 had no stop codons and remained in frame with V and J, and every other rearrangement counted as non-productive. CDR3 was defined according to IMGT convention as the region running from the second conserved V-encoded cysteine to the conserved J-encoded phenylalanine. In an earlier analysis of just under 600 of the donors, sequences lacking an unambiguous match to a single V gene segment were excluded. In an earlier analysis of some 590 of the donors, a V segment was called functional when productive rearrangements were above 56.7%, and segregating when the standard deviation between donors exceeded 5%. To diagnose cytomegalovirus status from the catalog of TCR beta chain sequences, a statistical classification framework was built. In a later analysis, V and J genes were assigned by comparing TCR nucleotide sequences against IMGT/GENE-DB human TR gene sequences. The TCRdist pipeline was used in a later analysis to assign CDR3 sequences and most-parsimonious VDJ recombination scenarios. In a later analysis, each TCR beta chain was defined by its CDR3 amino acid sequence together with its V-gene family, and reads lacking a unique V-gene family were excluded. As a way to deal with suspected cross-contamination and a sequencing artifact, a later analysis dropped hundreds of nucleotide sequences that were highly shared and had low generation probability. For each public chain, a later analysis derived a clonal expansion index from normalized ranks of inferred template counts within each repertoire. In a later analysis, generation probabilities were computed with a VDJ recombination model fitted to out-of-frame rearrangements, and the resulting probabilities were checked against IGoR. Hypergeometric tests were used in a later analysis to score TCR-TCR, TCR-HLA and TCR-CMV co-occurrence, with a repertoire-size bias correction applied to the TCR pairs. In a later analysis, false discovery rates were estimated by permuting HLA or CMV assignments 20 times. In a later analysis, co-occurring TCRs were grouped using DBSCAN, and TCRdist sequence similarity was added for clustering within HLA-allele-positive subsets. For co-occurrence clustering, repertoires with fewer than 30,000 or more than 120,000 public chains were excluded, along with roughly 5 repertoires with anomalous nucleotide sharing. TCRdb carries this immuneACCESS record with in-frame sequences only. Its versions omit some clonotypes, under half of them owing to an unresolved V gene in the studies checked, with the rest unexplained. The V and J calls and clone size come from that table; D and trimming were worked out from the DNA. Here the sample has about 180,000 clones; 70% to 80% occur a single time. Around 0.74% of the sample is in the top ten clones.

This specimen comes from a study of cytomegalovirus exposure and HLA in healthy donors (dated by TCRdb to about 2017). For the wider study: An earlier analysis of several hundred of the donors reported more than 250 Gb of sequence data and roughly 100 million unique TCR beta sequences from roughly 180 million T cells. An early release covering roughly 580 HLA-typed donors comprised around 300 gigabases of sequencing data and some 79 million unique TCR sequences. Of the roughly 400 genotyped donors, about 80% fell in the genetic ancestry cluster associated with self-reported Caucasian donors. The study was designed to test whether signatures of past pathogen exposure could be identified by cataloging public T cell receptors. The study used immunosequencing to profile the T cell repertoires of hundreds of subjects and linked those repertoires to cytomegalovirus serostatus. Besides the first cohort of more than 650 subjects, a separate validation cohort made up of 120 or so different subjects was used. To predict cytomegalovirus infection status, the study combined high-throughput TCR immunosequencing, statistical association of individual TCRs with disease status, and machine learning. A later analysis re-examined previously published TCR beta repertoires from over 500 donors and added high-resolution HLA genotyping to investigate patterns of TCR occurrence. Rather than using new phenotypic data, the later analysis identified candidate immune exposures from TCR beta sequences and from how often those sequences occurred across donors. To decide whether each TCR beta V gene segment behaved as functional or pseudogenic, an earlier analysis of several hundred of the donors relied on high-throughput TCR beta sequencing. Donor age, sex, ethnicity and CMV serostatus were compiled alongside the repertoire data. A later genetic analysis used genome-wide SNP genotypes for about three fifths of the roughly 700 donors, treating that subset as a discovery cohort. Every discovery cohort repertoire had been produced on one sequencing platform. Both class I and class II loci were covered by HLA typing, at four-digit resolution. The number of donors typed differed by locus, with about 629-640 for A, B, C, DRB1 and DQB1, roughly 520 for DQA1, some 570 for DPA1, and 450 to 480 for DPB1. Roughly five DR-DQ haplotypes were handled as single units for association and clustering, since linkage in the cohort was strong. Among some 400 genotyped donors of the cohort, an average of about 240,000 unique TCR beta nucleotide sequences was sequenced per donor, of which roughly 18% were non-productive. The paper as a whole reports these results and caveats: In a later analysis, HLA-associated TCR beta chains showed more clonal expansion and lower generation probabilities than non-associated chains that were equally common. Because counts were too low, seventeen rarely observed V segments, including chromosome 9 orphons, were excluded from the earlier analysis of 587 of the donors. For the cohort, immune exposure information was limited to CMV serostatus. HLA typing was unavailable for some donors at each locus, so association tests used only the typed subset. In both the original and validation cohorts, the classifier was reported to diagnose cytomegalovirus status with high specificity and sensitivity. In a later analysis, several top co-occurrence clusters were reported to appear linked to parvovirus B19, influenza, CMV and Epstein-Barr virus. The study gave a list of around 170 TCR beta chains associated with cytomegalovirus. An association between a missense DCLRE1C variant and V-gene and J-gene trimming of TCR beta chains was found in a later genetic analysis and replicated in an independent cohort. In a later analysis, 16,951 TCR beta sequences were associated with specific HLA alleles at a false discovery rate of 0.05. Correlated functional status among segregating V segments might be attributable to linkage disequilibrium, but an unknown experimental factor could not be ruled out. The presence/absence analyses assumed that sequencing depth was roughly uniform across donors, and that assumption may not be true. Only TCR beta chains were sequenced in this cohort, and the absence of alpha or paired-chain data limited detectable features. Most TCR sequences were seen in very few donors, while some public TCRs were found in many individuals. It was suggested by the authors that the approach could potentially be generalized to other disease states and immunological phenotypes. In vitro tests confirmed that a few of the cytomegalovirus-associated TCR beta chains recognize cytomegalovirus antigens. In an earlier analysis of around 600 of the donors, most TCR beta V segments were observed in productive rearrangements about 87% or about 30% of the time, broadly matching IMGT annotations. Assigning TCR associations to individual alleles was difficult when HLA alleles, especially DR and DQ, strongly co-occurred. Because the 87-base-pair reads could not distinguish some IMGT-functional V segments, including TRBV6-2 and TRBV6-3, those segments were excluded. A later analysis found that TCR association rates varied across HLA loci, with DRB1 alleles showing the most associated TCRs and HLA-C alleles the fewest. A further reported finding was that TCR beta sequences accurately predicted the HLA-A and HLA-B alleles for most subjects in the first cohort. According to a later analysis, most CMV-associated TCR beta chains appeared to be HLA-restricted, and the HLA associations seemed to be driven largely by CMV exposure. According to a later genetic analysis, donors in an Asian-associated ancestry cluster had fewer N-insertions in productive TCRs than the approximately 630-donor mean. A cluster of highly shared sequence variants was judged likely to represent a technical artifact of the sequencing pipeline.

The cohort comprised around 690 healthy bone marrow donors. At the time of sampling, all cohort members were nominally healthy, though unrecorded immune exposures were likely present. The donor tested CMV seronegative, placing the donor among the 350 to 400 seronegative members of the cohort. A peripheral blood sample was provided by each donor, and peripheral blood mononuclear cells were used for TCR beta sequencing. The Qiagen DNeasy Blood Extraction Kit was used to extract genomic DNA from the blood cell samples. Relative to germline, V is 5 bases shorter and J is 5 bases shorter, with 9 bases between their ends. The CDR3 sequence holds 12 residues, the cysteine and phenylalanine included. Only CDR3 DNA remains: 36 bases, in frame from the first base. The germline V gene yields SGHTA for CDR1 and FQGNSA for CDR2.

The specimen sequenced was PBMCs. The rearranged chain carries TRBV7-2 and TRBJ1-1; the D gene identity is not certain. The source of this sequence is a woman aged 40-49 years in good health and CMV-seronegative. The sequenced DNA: TGTGCCAGCAGCCGGGGAGTTACTGAAGCTTTCTTT. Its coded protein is CASSRGVTEAFF.